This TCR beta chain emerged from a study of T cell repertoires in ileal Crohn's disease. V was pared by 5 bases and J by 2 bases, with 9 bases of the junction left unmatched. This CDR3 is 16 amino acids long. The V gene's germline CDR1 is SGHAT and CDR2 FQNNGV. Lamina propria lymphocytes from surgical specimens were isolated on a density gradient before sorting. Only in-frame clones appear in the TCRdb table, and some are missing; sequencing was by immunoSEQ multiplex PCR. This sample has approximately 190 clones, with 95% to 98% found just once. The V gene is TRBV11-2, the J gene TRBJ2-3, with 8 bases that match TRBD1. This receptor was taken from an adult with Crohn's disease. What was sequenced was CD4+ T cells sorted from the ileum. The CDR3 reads CASSPRTGLNTDTQYF. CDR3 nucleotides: TGTGCCAGCAGCCCCCGGACAGGGTTGAACACAGATACGCAGTATTTT.